This entry lists 17 T cell receptor gamma chains sequenced from one sample in a study of intestinal T cells in coeliac disease. Genomic DNA came from ten 5-µm formalin-fixed paraffin-embedded scrolls per case. The TRG library came from about 0.2 ug of biopsy DNA amplified with LymphoTrack primers. TCRdb re-analyzed the multiplex PCR reads via CATT. This sample carries around 310 gamma-chain clones, 50% to 65% of them seen once, and the ten largest clones take 40% to 50%. The specimen was a duodenal biopsy. The receptors shown here come from a human donor who served as a control with a normal duodenal biopsy, not a healthy volunteer.

V gene TRGV4 combines with J gene TRGJP1. Looked up from germline, CDR1 is EGSTGY and CDR2 is YDSYTSSV. The CDR3 loop spans 15 amino acids. The ends lost 6 bases at V and 3 bases at J; junction bases unmatched: 10. The CDR3 bases are TGTGCCACCTGGATGTCAGCTGCCACTGGTTGGTTCAAGATATTT. This gives the protein CATWMSAATGWFKIF.

This clone was recorded a few times. A far larger clone is only one base removed, so a read error is likely. Other DNA variants within this sample encode the same CDR3. This chain links TRGV10 with TRGJ1 or TRGJ2. TRGV10 is labeled an ORF, and its function is uncertain. The CDR3 runs 14 residues. CDR3 protein: CAAWDYYVHYKKLF. The CDR3 nucleotides are TGTGCTGCGTGGGATTATTACGTCCATTATAAGAAGCTCTTT.

The CDR3 reads CATLGQYKKLF. The CDR3 DNA sequence: TGTGCCACCCTGGGACAATATAAGAAACTCTTT. The chain has TRGV4 and TRGJ1 or TRGJ2. CDR1 is EGSTGY and CDR2 is YDSYTSSV in the germline V gene. With V trimmed by 9 bases and J by 7 bases, 9 bases remained unmatched. The CDR3 spans 11 residues.

This clone was counted only a few times. The chain links TRGV4 to TRGJ1 or TRGJ2. In germline, CDR1 is EGSTGY, CDR2 YDSYTSSV. The CDR3 runs 14 residues. V was clipped by 3 bases and J by 0 bases; unmatched bases: 5. CDR3 nucleotides: TGTGCCACCTGGGATAGGGGGAATTATTATAAGAAACTCTTT. It is translated as CATWDRGNYYKKLF.

The rearrangement links TRGV2 to TRGJ1 or TRGJ2. The junction had 18 bases not matched to a gene; V was cut back by 12 bases and J by 4 bases. The CDR3 runs to 14 residues. In germline, CDR1 is EGSNGY, CDR2 YDSYNSKV. The CDR3 DNA reads as TGTGCCGACCTGGGACGGGCAAGGTATTATAAGAAACTCTTT. It yields the protein CADLGRARYYKKLF.

This clone was observed a handful of times. This is likely an artifact of a read error, given a far larger clone one base away. Other DNA sequences of this sample code for an identical CDR3. This chain connects TRGV10 to TRGJ1 or TRGJ2. TRGV10 is placed among ORFs of uncertain function. The CDR3 totals 13 residues. The junction had 18 bases not matched to a gene; V was cut back by 12 bases and J by 9 bases. CDR3 loop: CAAWDLGTTKKLF. DNA of the CDR3: TGTGCTGCATGGGATTTAGGGACAACTAAGAAACTCTTT.

This clone was seen just once. The V call is TRGV11, the J call TRGJ1 or TRGJ2. TRGV11 is flagged as an ORF with uncertain function. The trim removed 7 bases at V and 12 bases at J, leaving 9 bases unmatched. The CDR3 loop spans 11 amino acids. The CDR3 region has the DNA TGTGCCTGCTGGATATACTGGTGGAAACTCTTT. Translating gives CACWIYWWKLF.

CDR3 residues: CAAVGIKIKTF. The DNA for the CDR3 is TGTGCTGCGGTTGGGATTAAGATCAAGACGTTT. The V and J genes are TRGV10 and TRGJP2. TRGV10 is noted as an ORF with a role that remains uncertain. With V trimmed by 11 bases and J by 13 bases, 11 bases remained unmatched. CDR3 length: 11 residues.

This clone was found a few times. The chain employs TRGV2 and TRGJ1 or TRGJ2. The V gene end was trimmed by 0 bases and the J gene end by 4 bases; junction bases not matched to a gene: 6. This CDR3 comprises 14 residues. Germline V gene sequence: CDR1 EGSNGY, CDR2 YDSYNSKV. CDR3: CATWDGARYYKKLF. The CDR3 DNA sequence: TGTGCCACCTGGGACGGGGCAAGGTATTATAAGAAACTCTTT.

Here the CDR3 reads CATWDTGGNYYKKLF. The CDR3 coding sequence is TGTGCCACCTGGGATACGGGGGGGAATTATTATAAGAAACTCTTT. The chain couples TRGV4 to TRGJ1 or TRGJ2. Germline CDR1 and CDR2: EGSTGY and YDSYTSSV. V gave up 3 bases and J gave up 0 bases; unmatched junction bases: 8. This CDR3 spans 15 amino acids.

The chain carries TRGV10 and TRGJP2. TRGV10 is assigned to the ORF class and has an uncertain function. Unmatched junction bases numbered 14, after V lost 14 bases and J lost 13 bases. The CDR3 extends over 11 amino acids. CDR3 amino acids: CARVGFKIKTF. For the CDR3, the DNA is TGTGCTCGCGTGGGATTTAAGATCAAGACGTTT.

The chain has TRGV4 and TRGJP1. Germline V gene data show CDR1 as EGSTGY and CDR2 as YDSYTSSV. The CDR3 is 16 residues long. Trimming removed 2 bases from V and 10 bases from J; junction bases left unmatched: 16. The CDR3 region is CATWDVSCRLVWFKIF. The DNA of the CDR3 is TGTGCCACCTGGGATGTCAGCTGCCGACTGGTTTGGTTCAAGATATTT.

This rearrangement joins TRGV3 to TRGJP1. Per the germline V gene, CDR1 is VTNTFY and CDR2 is YDVSTARD (reference sequence). This CDR3 spans 17 amino acids. V dropped 12 bases and J dropped 0; count of bases not matched to a gene: 19. DNA of the CDR3: TGTGCCGACCTGGGGGGGGGGGGATATACCACTGGTTGGTTCAAGATATTT. Its protein is CADLGGGGYTTGWFKIF.

The gene calls are TRGV2 and TRGJ1 or TRGJ2. From germline, CDR1 is EGSNGY and CDR2 YDSYNSKV. V lost 4 bases to trimming and J lost 8 bases; unmatched junction nucleotides: 8. CDR3 size: 12 residues. The CDR3 sequence: CATWERPDKKLF. CDR3 nucleotides: TGTGCCACCTGGGAACGACCTGATAAGAAACTCTTT.

This clone is termed hyperexpanded. The V gene is TRGV4, the J gene TRGJ1 or TRGJ2. CDR1 and CDR2 (germline): EGSTGY, YDSYTSSV. This CDR3 is 12 amino acids long. V trimming: 2 bases; J trimming: 6 bases; junction bases outside the gene matches: 4. In nucleotides, the CDR3 is TGTGCCACCTGGGATGAATTTTATAAGAAACTCTTT. Translating it yields CATWDEFYKKLF.

The chain carries TRGV9 and TRGJ1 or TRGJ2. Trimming cost V 3 bases and J 0 bases; bases outside gene matches: 5. The CDR3 is 14 residues long. Germline V CDR1 and CDR2: GITISATS, ISYDGTV (reference sequence). For the CDR3, the DNA is TGTGCCTTGTGGGAGTGCCGGAATTATTATAAGAAACTCTTT. It yields the protein CALWECRNYYKKLF.

The sample holds a few counts of this clone. The V call is TRGV3, the J call TRGJ1 or TRGJ2. In germline, CDR1 is VTNTFY, CDR2 YDVSTARD (reference sequence). J lost 10 bases, V lost 2 bases, and 11 bases had no gene match. This CDR3 has 13 residues. CDR3 sequence: CATWDTQADKKLF. CDR3 bases: TGTGCCACCTGGGACACGCAGGCCGACAAGAAACTCTTT.